This entry lists 3 T cell receptor beta chains sequenced from one sample in a study of CXCR3-negative and CXCR3-positive naive CD8 T cells. cDNA libraries for TRB were generated by 5' RACE incorporating UMI labels. From the 5' RACE reads, TCRdb lists one entry per CDR3 protein and no DNA. This table holds around 40,000 distinct CDR3 sequences. The sequenced sample was memory CD8+ T cells from blood. Receptors originate from a human donor in good health. Some clones in this sample may be carry-over from other donors' samples.

This clonotype is large by frequency. This chain uses TRBV29-1 with TRBJ2-3; TCRdb returns TRBD1, unconfirmable since there is no DNA. This CDR3 has 13 residues. Germline V gene sequence: CDR1 SQVTM, CDR2 ANQGSEA. The CDR3 is CSVSGTVLDTQYF.

The rearrangement uses TRBV29-1 and TRBJ2-1. This CDR3 comprises 15 residues. The germline V gene encodes CDR1 SQVTM and CDR2 ANQGSEA. Here the CDR3 reads CSVVEGGIYNNEQFF.

This chain joins TRBV28 and TRBJ2-1; the TCRdb call, TRBD2, lacks DNA for checking. The V gene's germline CDR1 is MDHEN and CDR2 SYDVKM. The CDR3 extends over 17 amino acids. CDR3 sequence: CASSSGLAGAKFNEQFF.